Below, 15 T cell receptor beta chains from the same sample are listed, as sequenced in a study of blood T cell repertoires in COVID-19. TCRdb's table, derived via immunoSEQ multiplex PCR, lists solely in-frame clones and lacks some. The sample contains hundreds of thousands of clones, around 88% of which appear only once. Input material: peripheral blood. The receptors here all came from a woman in her thirties with COVID-19, enrolled during active disease.

The chain is built from TRBV18 and TRBJ2-1; D is perhaps TRBD1 (6 bases). The germline gives CDR1 KGHSH, CDR2 LQKENI. V was clipped by 6 bases and J by 1 base, with 13 bases between them. CDR3 size: 15 residues. CDR3 protein: CASSQQGFSYNEQFF. CDR3 DNA sequence: TGTGCCAGCTCCCAACAGGGATTTTCCTACAATGAGCAGTTCTTC.

This rearrangement joins TRBV2 to TRBJ2-2; 8 nucleotides match TRBD2. Germline V CDR1 and CDR2: SNHLY, FYNNEI. After removal of 3 bases from V and 7 bases from J, the junction contained 1 base not matched to a gene. The CDR3 contains 13 residues. The CDR3 loop reads CASSEGTSGELFF. The CDR3 nucleotides read TGTGCCAGCAGTGAGGGGACTAGCGGGGAGCTGTTTTTT.

Concerning this clone: Germline is not matched at one junction end, which may reflect a read error. The chain employs TRBV11-2 and TRBJ2-4, with 13 bases fitting TRBD2. The V gene's germline CDR1 is SGHAT and CDR2 FQNNGV. This CDR3 spans 16 amino acids. The CDR3 spells CASSRIDGLAGEIRDF. DNA for the CDR3: TGTGCCAGCAGCCGAATCGATGGACTAGCGGGGGAGATCAGGGACTTC.

V gene TRBV14 combines with J gene TRBJ2-7; 7 nucleotides match TRBD2. This CDR3 has 12 amino acids. Trimming removed 3 bases from V and 4 bases from J; junction bases left unmatched: 0. CDR1 and CDR2 (germline): SGHDN, FVKESK. CDR3 residues: CASSQGGYEQYF. The CDR3 DNA is TGTGCCAGCAGCCAGGGAGGGTACGAGCAGTACTTC.

The gene calls are TRBV5-4 and TRBJ2-3; 9 bases agree with TRBD2. CDR3 length equals 12 residues. Germline CDR1 and CDR2: SGHNT and YYREEE (reference sequence). V shed 4 bases and J 10 bases; nucleotides not matched to a gene: 4. The CDR3 protein is CASSEGLAPQYF. DNA of the CDR3: TGTGCCAGCAGCGAGGGACTAGCTCCGCAGTATTTT.

This rearrangement joins TRBV27 to TRBJ1-2; D unclear. The length of the CDR3 is 14 residues. CDR1 and CDR2 from the germline V gene are MNHEY and SMNVEV (reference sequence). Trimming removed 5 bases at V and 2 bases at J, with 12 bases between. The CDR3 nucleotides read TGTGCCAGCAGTCCTAACCCGGTAAACTATGGCTACACCTTC. It yields the protein CASSPNPVNYGYTF.

This clone came up once. V gene TRBV19 combines with J gene TRBJ1-5, with D perhaps TRBD1 (5 bases). Trimming removed 6 bases at V and 6 bases at J, with 12 bases between. Germline CDR1 and CDR2: LNHDA and SQIVND (reference sequence). This CDR3 comprises 13 residues. The CDR3 reads CASSPGGGQPQHF. CDR3 in DNA: TGTGCCAGTAGCCCTGGGGGGGGTCAGCCCCAGCATTTT.

The chain uses TRBV19 and TRBJ2-2, with TRBD2 as a possible D gene (6 bases). V lost 10 bases to trimming and J lost 0 bases, with 12 bases between them. The CDR3 is 14 amino acids. Germline CDR1 is LNHDA and CDR2 is SQIVND (reference sequence). CDR3 in amino acids: CATSWGANTGELFF. DNA of the CDR3: TGTGCCACCAGTTGGGGGGCGAACACCGGGGAGCTGTTTTTT.

The gene calls are TRBV27 and TRBJ2-7; 8 nucleotides agree with TRBD1. V was pared by 2 bases and J by 7 bases, with 10 bases of the junction left unmatched. From germline, CDR1 is MNHEY and CDR2 SMNVEV (reference sequence). The CDR3 covers 15 residues. CDR3 region: CASSLGGTGPWEQYF. In DNA, the CDR3 is TGTGCCAGCAGTTTAGGGGGGACAGGCCCTTGGGAGCAGTACTTC.

The CDR3 region is CASSATMNTGELFF. CDR3 coding DNA: TGTGCCAGCAGCGCTACTATGAACACCGGGGAGCTGTTTTTT. The chain couples TRBV9 to TRBJ2-2, with D hard to call. V was pared by 3 bases and J by 1 base, with 7 bases between. This CDR3 spans 14 amino acids. CDR1 is SGDLS and CDR2 is YYNGEE in the germline V gene. Variable domain in full (rest from reference TRBV9 and TRBJ2-2): DSGVTQTPKHLITATGQRVTLRCSPRSGDLSVYWYQQSLDQGLQFLIQYYNGEERAKGNILERFSAQQFPDLHSELNLSSLELGDSALYFCASSATMNTGELFFGEGSRLTVL.

The chain is built from TRBV6-1 and TRBJ1-3, with D unresolved. With 3 bases removed from V and 0 bases from J, the gap between germline ends came to 12 bases. CDR1 is MNHNS and CDR2 is SASEGT in the germline V gene. CDR3 size: 16 residues. The CDR3: CASSDLALFSGNTIYF. The CDR3, as DNA: TGTGCCAGCAGTGACCTAGCCCTATTCTCTGGAAACACCATATATTTT.

This chain uses TRBV27 with TRBJ2-6, with no clear D. CDR3 length equals 15 residues. The V gene's germline CDR1 is MNHEY and CDR2 SMNVEV (reference sequence). Trimming cost V 3 bases and J 4 bases, with 10 bases left between them. The CDR3 reads CASSFTVAGANVLTF. The CDR3 bases are TGTGCCAGCAGTTTTACAGTGGCCGGGGCCAACGTCCTGACTTTC.

The J gene is TRBJ1-6, the V gene TRBV10-2; D is unclear. The CDR3 runs 15 residues. Deletions cut 2 bases from V and 0 bases from J, with 5 bases between. Looked up from germline, CDR1 is WSHSY and CDR2 is SAAADI. The CDR3 nucleotides read TGCGCCAGCAGTGAGCTGAGCTCCTATAATTCACCCCTCCACTTT. This codes for CASSELSSYNSPLHF.

The chain uses TRBV7-6 and TRBJ2-2, with 9 bases aligning to TRBD2. CDR1 is SGHVS, CDR2 FNYEAQ, per germline. This CDR3 comprises 14 residues. V trimming: 5 bases; J trimming: 5 bases; junction bases outside the gene matches: 3. The CDR3 loop is CASSPAGGTGELFF. The CDR3, as DNA: TGTGCCAGCAGCCCCGCGGGGGGGACCGGGGAGCTGTTTTTT. The full variable domain, completed using reference TRBV7-6 and TRBJ2-2, is GAGVSQSPRYKVTKRGQDVALRCDPISGHVSLYWYRQALGQGPEFLTYFNYEAQQDKSGLPNDRFSAERPEGSISTLTIQRTEQRDSAMYRCASSPAGGTGELFFGEGSRLTVL.

This clone was seen just once. The V and J genes are TRBV4-1 and TRBJ2-5, with 7 bases identical to TRBD1. Trimming took 4 bases from V and 9 from J; bases not matched to a gene: 11. The CDR3 sequence is 14 residues long. Per germline, CDR1 MGHRA and CDR2 YSYEKL. The CDR3 region has the DNA TGCGCCAGCAGCCCCGGAAGGGACAGCTATTCCCAGTACTTC. As protein: CASSPGRDSYSQYF.